The 17 T cell receptor beta chains below were found in one sample sequenced in a study of vaccination and CD4 T cells after COVID-19. Specified treatment: approximately 11-day PBMC culture with coronavirus spike peptide pools or control peptides (ViraFEST assay). These receptors have no identified antigens. Cultured CD4+ T-cell DNA underwent Oncomine TCR Beta short-read sequencing. TCRdb processed the PCR reads anew with MiXCR; each CDR3 protein has one entry. This table has approximately 19,000 distinct CDR3 sequences, 56% appearing once. The sample consisted of CD4+ T cells from blood, cultured in vitro. These receptors were taken from a human donor who had recovered from COVID-19.

The rearrangement links TRBV6-1 to TRBJ1-1; 9 bases agree with TRBD1. V shed 5 bases, J shed 4 bases, and the junction held 14 bases outside the gene matches. Germline CDR1 and CDR2: MNHNS and SASEGT. The CDR3 is made up of 17 amino acids. CDR3 in amino acids: CASSREEGQGWGTEAFF. The CDR3 DNA reads as TGTGCCAGCAGTCGAGAAGAGGGACAGGGTTGGGGCACTGAAGCTTTCTTT.

This clonotype was observed a few times. The chain employs TRBV15 and TRBJ1-2; D call uncertain. V was clipped by 1 base and J by 5 bases, with 8 bases between them. Germline CDR1 and CDR2: LNHNV and YYDKDF (reference sequence). CDR3 length: 13 amino acids. CDR3 in DNA: TGTGCCACCAGCAGAGCACAACTTTATGGCTACACCTTC. It translates to CATSRAQLYGYTF.

The J gene is TRBJ2-5, the V gene TRBV11-3; D possibly uses TRBD1 or TRBD2 (6 bases each). The CDR3 consists of 16 residues. Germline CDR1 reads SGHNT; CDR2 reads YENEEA. Trimming left V 5 bases short and J 5 bases short, with 21 bases between. CDR3 sequence (DNA): TGTGCCAGCAGCGGGCACGTTGGGGGGCAGCGGGAGACCCAGTACTTC. Translated: CASSGHVGGQRETQYF.

The chain employs TRBV11-2 and TRBJ1-2; the D is unclear. V shed 4 bases and J shed 5 bases, with 8 bases lying between them. This CDR3 contains 12 residues. Germline lookup yields CDR1 SGHAT and CDR2 FQNNGV. The CDR3 sequence is CASSSHGYGYTF. The CDR3 region has the DNA TGTGCCAGCAGCTCTCATGGGTATGGCTACACCTTC.

This sequence joins TRBV11-3 and TRBJ2-3; 10 bases match TRBD2. The germline V gene encodes CDR1 SGHNT and CDR2 YENEEA. The trim removed 5 bases at V and 1 base at J, leaving 6 bases unmatched. CDR3 size: 16 residues. CDR3 residues: CASSAIGTSGTDTQYF. CDR3 in DNA: TGTGCCAGCAGCGCCATCGGGACTAGCGGCACAGATACGCAGTATTTT.

This clonotype was seen a few times. The genes are TRBV6-2 or TRBV6-3 and TRBJ2-3, with TRBD2 identical over 10 bases. Trimming cost V 4 bases and J 6 bases; bases outside gene matches: 1. The CDR3 has 13 amino acids. Germline V gene lookup returns CDR1 MNHEY and CDR2 SVGEGT. In nucleotides, the CDR3 is TGTGCCAGCAGTTTTAGCGGGAGGGATACGCAGTATTTT. Protein: CASSFSGRDTQYF.

This clonotype turned up a few times. The rearrangement uses TRBV7-2 and TRBJ1-5; 8 bases are shared with TRBD1. CDR3 length equals 13 residues. V gave up 2 bases and J gave up 7 bases; unmatched junction bases: 1. CDR1 and CDR2 (germline): SGHTA, FQGNSA. The CDR3 region is CASSLRQGQPQHF. In DNA, the CDR3 is TGTGCCAGCAGCTTACGACAGGGGCAGCCCCAGCATTTT. Complete variable domain (other parts from reference TRBV7-2 and TRBJ1-5): GAGVSQSPSNKVTEKGKDVELRCDPISGHTALYWYRQSLGQGLEFLIYFQGNSAPDKSGLPSDRFSAERTGGSVSTLTIQRTQQEDSAVYLCASSLRQGQPQHFGDGTRLSIL.

The chain has TRBV27 and TRBJ1-5, with 12 bases fitting TRBD1. The V gene end was trimmed by 6 bases and the J gene end by 5 bases; junction bases not matched to a gene: 11. The CDR3 is 17 amino acids. CDR1 is MNHEY, CDR2 SMNVEV, per germline (reference sequence). In DNA form, the CDR3 reads TGTGCCAGCAGCCCTGGGACAGGGGGCATTTTCCATCAGCCCCAGCATTTT. Translating it yields CASSPGTGGIFHQPQHF.

This chain connects TRBV20-1 to TRBJ2-5; D is unresolved. The germline gives CDR1 DFQATT, CDR2 SNEGSKA (reference sequence). The CDR3 totals 11 residues. Trimming removed 6 bases from V and 5 bases from J, with 10 bases in between. The CDR3 spells CSAQNQETQYF. CDR3 bases: TGCAGTGCCCAGAATCAGGAGACCCAGTACTTC.

V is TRBV11-2 and J is TRBJ1-3; D remains ambiguous. The CDR3 loop spans 15 amino acids. Trimming cost V 4 bases and J 7 bases, with 17 bases left between them. CDR1 and CDR2 (germline): SGHAT, FQNNGV. CDR3 coding DNA: TGTGCCAGCAGCTCGCCCGGACGGATCGGGAACACCATATATTTT. Amino acid sequence: CASSSPGRIGNTIYF. The entire variable domain, with the rest obtained from reference TRBV11-2 and TRBJ1-3, is as follows: EAGVAQSPRYKIIEKRQSVAFWCNPISGHATLYWYQQILGQGPKLLIQFQNNGVVDDSQLPKDRFSAERLKGVDSTLKIQPAKLEDSAVYLCASSSPGRIGNTIYFGEGSWLTVV.

The chain employs TRBV12-3 or TRBV12-4 and TRBJ1-5, with D uncertain. The CDR3 runs to 13 residues. V was cut by 6 bases and J by 0 bases, with 6 bases left in between. The CDR3 nucleotides read TGTGCCAGCAGAGGGCTTAGCAATCAGCCCCAGCATTTT. It is translated as CASRGLSNQPQHF.

This clonotype qualifies as medium-sized (0.01 to 0.1%). J is TRBJ2-7 and V is TRBV2, with D unclear. Trimming removed 6 bases at V and 3 bases at J, with 9 bases between. Germline V gene lookup returns CDR1 SNHLY and CDR2 FYNNEI. The CDR3 consists of 12 residues. The CDR3 region is CASSFGVYEQYF. The CDR3 bases are TGTGCCAGCAGCTTTGGAGTCTACGAGCAGTACTTC.

The chain employs TRBV20-1 and TRBJ1-5; 7 positions agree with TRBD1. Per the germline V gene, CDR1 is DFQATT and CDR2 is SNEGSKA (reference sequence). The CDR3 spans 15 residues. Unmatched junction bases numbered 10, after V lost 1 base and J lost 7 bases. CDR3 in DNA: TGCAGTGCTAGAGCGGACGTGACAGGGCACCAGCCCCAGCATTTT. This codes for CSARADVTGHQPQHF.

This chain uses TRBV5-4 with TRBJ2-1; 12 nucleotides line up with TRBD2. The CDR3 has 15 amino acids. Looked up from germline, CDR1 is SGHNT and CDR2 is YYREEE (reference sequence). The V and J ends lost 0 bases and 7 bases, in that order; junction bases with no gene match: 2. The DNA for the CDR3 is TGTGCCAGCAGCTTGGTGACTAGCGGGAGAAATGAGCAGTTCTTC. It translates to CASSLVTSGRNEQFF. The entire variable domain, with the rest obtained from reference TRBV5-4 and TRBJ2-1, is as follows: ETGVTQSPTHLIKTRGQQVTLRCSSQSGHNTVSWYQQALGQGPQFIFQYYREEENGRGNFPPRFSGLQFPNYSSELNVNALELDDSALYLCASSLVTSGRNEQFFGPGTRLTVL.

The chain couples TRBV7-8 to TRBJ2-2; TRBD2 matches 9 bases. CDR3 length: 17 residues. V shed 5 bases and J 5 bases; nucleotides not matched to a gene: 12. Germline CDR1 and CDR2: SGHVS and FQNEAQ. DNA for the CDR3: TGTGCCAGCAGCCTCGACACGCTAGCGGGAAGGACCGGGGAGCTGTTTTTT. Translated: CASSLDTLAGRTGELFF.

This clonotype turned up a few times. The chain couples TRBV10-3 to TRBJ1-2; D unresolved. This CDR3 contains 13 residues. CDR1 is ENHRY, CDR2 SYGVKD, per germline. The V gene lost 0 bases and the J gene lost 5 bases, with 7 bases spanning the gap. CDR3 residues: CAISESTAYGYTF. The DNA for the CDR3 is TGTGCCATCAGTGAGTCTACTGCTTATGGCTACACCTTC.

The chain combines TRBV11-1 with TRBJ2-1; 13 bases match TRBD2. The CDR3 sequence is 16 residues long. V shed 1 base, J shed 5 bases, and the junction held 2 bases outside the gene matches. Germline CDR1 and CDR2: SGHAT and FQDESV (reference sequence). The CDR3 protein is CASSLGLAGGDNEQFF. DNA of the CDR3: TGTGCCAGCAGCTTAGGACTAGCGGGGGGTGACAATGAGCAGTTCTTC.